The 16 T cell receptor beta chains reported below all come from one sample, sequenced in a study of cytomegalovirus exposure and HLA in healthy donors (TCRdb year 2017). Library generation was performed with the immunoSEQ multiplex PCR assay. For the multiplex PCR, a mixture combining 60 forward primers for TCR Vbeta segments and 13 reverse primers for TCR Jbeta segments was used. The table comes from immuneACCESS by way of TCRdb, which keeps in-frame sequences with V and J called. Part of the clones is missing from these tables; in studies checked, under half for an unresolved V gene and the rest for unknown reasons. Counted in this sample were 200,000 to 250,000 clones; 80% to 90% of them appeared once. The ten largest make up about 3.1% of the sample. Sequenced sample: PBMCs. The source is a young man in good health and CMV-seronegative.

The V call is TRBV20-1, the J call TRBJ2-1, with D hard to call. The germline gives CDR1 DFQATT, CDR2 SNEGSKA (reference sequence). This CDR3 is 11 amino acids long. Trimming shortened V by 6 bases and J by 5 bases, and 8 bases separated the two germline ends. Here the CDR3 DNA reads TGCAGTGCCCCTGGCCACAATGAGCAGTTCTTC. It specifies CSAPGHNEQFF.

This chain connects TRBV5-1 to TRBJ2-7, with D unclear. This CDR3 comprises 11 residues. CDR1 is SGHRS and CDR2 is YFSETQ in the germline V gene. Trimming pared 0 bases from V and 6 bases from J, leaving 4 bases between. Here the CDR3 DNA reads TGCGCCAGCAGCTTGGGTCGCGAGCAGTACTTC. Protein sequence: CASSLGREQYF.

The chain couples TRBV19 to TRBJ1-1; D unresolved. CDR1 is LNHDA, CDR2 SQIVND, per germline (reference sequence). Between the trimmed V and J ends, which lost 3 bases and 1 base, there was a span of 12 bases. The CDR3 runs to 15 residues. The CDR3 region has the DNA TGTGCCAGTAGTATGGTAACACCAACGAACACTGAAGCTTTCTTT. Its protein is CASSMVTPTNTEAFF.

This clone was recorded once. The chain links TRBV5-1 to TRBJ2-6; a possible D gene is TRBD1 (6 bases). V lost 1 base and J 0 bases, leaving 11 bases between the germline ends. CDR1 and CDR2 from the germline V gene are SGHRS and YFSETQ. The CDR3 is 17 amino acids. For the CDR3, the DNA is TGCGCCAGCAGCTTGAACAGGGCGAGCTCTGGGGCCAACGTCCTGACTTTC. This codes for CASSLNRASSGANVLTF.

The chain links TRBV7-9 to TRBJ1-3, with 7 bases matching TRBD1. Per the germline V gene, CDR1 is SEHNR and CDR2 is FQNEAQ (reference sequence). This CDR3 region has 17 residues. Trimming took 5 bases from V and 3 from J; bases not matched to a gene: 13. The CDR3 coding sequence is TGTGCCAGCAGCCTAACCACTCGGACAGGACTTGGAAACACCATATATTTT. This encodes CASSLTTRTGLGNTIYF.

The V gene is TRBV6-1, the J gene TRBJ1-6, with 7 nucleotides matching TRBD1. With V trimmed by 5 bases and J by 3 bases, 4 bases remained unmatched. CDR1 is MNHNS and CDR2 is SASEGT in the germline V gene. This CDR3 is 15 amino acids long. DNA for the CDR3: TGTGCCAGCAGTCTTAGACAGGGCTATAATTCACCCCTCCACTTT. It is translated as CASSLRQGYNSPLHF.

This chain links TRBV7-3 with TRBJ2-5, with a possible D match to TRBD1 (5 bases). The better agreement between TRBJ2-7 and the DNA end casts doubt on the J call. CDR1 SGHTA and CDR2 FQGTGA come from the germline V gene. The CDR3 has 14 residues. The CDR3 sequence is CASSLYAGNDEQYF. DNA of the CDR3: TGTGCCAGCAGCTTATATGCAGGGAACGACGAGCAGTACTTC.

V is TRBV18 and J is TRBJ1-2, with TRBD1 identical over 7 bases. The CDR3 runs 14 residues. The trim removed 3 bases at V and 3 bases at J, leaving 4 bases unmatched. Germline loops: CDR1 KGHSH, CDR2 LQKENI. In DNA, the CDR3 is TGTGCCAGCTCACCGGAGGGGGCGGACTATGGCTACACCTTC. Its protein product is CASSPEGADYGYTF.

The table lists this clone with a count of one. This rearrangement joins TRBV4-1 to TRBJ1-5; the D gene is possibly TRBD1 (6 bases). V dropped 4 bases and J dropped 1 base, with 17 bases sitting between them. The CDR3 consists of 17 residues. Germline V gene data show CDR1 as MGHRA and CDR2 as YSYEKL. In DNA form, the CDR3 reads TGCGCCAGCAGCCGAGAAACAGGGAGCTTCAGCAATCAGCCCCAGCATTTT. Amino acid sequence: CASSRETGSFSNQPQHF.

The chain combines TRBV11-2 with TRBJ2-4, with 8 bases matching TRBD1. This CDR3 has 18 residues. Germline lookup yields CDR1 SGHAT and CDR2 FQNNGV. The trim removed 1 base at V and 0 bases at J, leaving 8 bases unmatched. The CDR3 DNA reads TGTGCCAGCAGCTTAGTGCCGGGACAGGAGGTAGCCAAAAACATTCAGTACTTC. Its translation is CASSLVPGQEVAKNIQYF.

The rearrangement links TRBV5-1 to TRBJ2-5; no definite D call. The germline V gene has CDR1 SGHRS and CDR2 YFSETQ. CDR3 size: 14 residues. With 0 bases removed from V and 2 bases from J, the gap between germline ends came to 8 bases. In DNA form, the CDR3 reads TGCGCCAGCAGCTTGGCGGCCAGGCAAGAGACCCAGTACTTC. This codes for CASSLAARQETQYF.

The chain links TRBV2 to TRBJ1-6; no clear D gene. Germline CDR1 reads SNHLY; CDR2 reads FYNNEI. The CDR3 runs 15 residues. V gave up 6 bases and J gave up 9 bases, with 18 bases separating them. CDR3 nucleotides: TGTGCCAGCAGCCCTCCAGGCCCGAAGGCTTCACCCCTCCACTTT. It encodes CASSPPGPKASPLHF.

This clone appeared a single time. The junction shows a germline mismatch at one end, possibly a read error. In nucleotides, the CDR3 is TGTGCCATCAGCCCCCCTAGCGGGGGTCCCGCTGGGGCCAGCGTCCTGACTTTC. Its translation is CAISPPSGGPAGASVLTF. The chain carries TRBV10-3 and TRBJ2-6; 10 bases are a match to TRBD2. The length of the CDR3 is 18 residues. The germline CDR1 and CDR2 sequences are ENHRY and SYGVKD.

The CDR3 DNA reads TGTGCCAGCAGTGTAGGAGTCGAGAATTCACCCCTCCACTTT. Translated, it gives CASSVGVENSPLHF. V gene TRBV2 combines with J gene TRBJ1-6; no firm D call. This CDR3 comprises 14 residues. Trimming cost V 4 bases and J 7 bases, with 11 bases left between them. Per the germline V gene, CDR1 is SNHLY and CDR2 is FYNNEI. Complete variable domain (other parts from reference TRBV2 and TRBJ1-6): EPEVTQTPSHQVTQMGQEVILRCVPISNHLYFYWYRQILGQKVEFLVSFYNNEISEKSEIFDDQFSVERPDGSNFTLKIRSTKLEDSAMYFCASSVGVENSPLHFGNGTRLTVT.

The CDR3 DNA sequence: TGTGCCAGCACAGGGGTTCAAGAGACCCAGTACTTC. Translating gives CASTGVQETQYF. J is TRBJ2-5 and V is TRBV28; the D gene is possibly TRBD1 (6 bases). The germline gives CDR1 MDHEN, CDR2 SYDVKM. The CDR3 contains 12 residues. V lost 7 bases to trimming and J lost 2 bases, with 8 bases between them.

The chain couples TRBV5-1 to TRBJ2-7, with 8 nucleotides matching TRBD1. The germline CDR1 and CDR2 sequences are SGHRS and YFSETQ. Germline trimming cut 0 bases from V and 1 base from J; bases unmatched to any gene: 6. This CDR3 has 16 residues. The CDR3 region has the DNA TGCGCCAGCAGCTTGGCCTCCGGGACAGGATCCTACGAGCAGTACTTC. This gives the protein CASSLASGTGSYEQYF.